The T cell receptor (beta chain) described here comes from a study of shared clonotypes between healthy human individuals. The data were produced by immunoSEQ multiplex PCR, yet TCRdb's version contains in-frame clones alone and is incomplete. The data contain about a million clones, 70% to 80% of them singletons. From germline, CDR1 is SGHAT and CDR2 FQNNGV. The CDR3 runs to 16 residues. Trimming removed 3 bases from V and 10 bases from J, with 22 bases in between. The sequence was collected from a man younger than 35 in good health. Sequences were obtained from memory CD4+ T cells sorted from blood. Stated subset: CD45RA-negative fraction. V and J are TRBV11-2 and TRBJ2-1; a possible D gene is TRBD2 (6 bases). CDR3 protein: CASSLYEGAGRREQFF. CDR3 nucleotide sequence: TGTGCCAGCAGCTTGTACGAGGGAGCGGGCCGAAGGGAGCAGTTCTTC.